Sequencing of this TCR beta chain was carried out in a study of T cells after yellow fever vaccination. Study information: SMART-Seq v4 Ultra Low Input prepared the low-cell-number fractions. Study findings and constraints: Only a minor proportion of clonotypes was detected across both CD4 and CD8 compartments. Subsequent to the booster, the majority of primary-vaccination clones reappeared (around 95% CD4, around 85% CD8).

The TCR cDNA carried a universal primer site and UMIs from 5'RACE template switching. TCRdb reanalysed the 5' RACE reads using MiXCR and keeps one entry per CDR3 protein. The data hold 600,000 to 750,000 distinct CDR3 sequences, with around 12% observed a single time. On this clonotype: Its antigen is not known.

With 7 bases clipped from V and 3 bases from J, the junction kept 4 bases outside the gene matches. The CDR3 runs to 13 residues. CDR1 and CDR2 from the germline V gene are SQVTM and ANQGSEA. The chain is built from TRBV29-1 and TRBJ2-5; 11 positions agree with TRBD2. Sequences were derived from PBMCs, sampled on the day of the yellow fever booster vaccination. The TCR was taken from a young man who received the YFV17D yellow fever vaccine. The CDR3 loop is CSGGTSGEETQYF. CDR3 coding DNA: TGCAGCGGAGGGACTAGCGGCGAAGAGACCCAGTACTTC.